The entry that follows covers one T cell receptor (beta chain) sequence. Antigen specificity is unknown. These data come from a study of shared clonotypes between healthy human individuals. Study outcomes and limitations: Naive subsets generally had larger estimated richness than memory subsets.

Germline trimming cut 5 bases from V and 6 bases from J; bases unmatched to any gene: 9. Germline V CDR1 and CDR2: SEHNR, FQNEAQ (reference sequence). This CDR3 is 17 amino acids long. Deep level was the assay's run setting. The authors' processing: Because ImmunoSEQ provided only junction sequences with no quality scores, the filtering differed. The repertoire was sequenced with immunoSEQ multiplex PCR; TCRdb's copy has only in-frame clones and lacks some. V and J calls and clone size are copied from that table; D and trimming were computed from the DNA. This table has approximately 2,000,000 clones, around 93% appearing once.

The receptor's source is a man aged 18 to 30 in good health. Some clones in this sample may be carry-over from other donors' samples. Sequencing was done on a sample of naive CD4+ T cells from PBMCs. Regarding subset: CD45RA+ positively selected. V usage is TRBV7-9 and J usage is TRBJ2-2; the match to TRBD2 covers 13 bases. CDR3 residues: CASSRGGLAGVAGELFF. The CDR3 DNA reads as TGTGCCAGCAGCCGCGGTGGACTAGCGGGAGTAGCCGGGGAGCTGTTTTTT. The variable domain in full, with the rest retrieved from reference TRBV7-9 and TRBJ2-2, is DTGVSQNPRHKITKRGQNVTFRCDPISEHNRLYWYRQTLGQGPEFLTYFQNEAQLEKSRLLSDRFSAERPKGSFSTLEIQRTEQGDSAMYLCASSRGGLAGVAGELFFGEGSRLTVL.